The present entry profiles one T cell receptor (beta chain) with its context. Produced via immunoSEQ multiplex PCR; TCRdb's table is partial and in-frame only. The sample lists about 730,000 clones, over 75% occurring once. The data belong to a study of shared T cell receptors in the human thymus. These data were likewise used in another study, on human thymus T cells. That report notes: There appeared to be biased usage of V and J genes in thymic and blood repertoires.

Sequencing used thymocytes. This TCR was recovered from a girl under three years old with a congenital heart defect.

CDR3 amino acids: CASSFGTAQDTQYF. DNA of the CDR3: TGTGCCAGCAGCTTCGGGACTGCCCAAGATACGCAGTATTTT. The chain is built from TRBV7-6 and TRBJ2-3; possibly TRBD2 for D (6 bases). CDR3 size: 14 residues. The V end was cut by 3 bases, the J end by 5 bases, with 12 bases between. Germline loops: CDR1 SGHVS, CDR2 FNYEAQ.